This TCR beta chain is drawn from a study of shared T cell receptors in the human thymus. Germline lookup yields CDR1 MNHEY and CDR2 SVGAGI. The CDR3 is made up of 15 amino acids. V shed 4 bases and J shed 8 bases, with 20 bases lying between them. Libraries were prepared by immunoSEQ multiplex PCR; TCRdb keeps only in-frame clonotypes and omits some of them. Of about 660,000 clones listed, roughly 90% are singletons. These same records also appear under a second study, on human thymus T cells. From that paper: Corrective cardiac surgery supplied the resected thymus tissue. Use of V and J genes seemed skewed within the thymic and blood repertoires. Highly overlapping thymic repertoires among unrelated individuals were reported in related research.

The receptor was derived from a boy under two years old with a congenital heart defect. This chain links TRBV6-5 with TRBJ1-2; D is possibly TRBD1 (5 bases). The specimen was thymocytes. In nucleotides, the CDR3 is TGTGCCAGCAGTTCACATGGGGCCGCTGTGGAGGGCTACACCTTC. It yields the protein CASSSHGAAVEGYTF.